The 22 T cell receptor beta chains given below trace back to one sample, sequenced in a study of tumour-infiltrating T cells in Burkitt lymphoma. Sequenced by immunoSEQ multiplex PCR; TCRdb stores in-frame clones only, minus some. The repertoire consists of about 14,000 clones, with 85% occurring once and the leading ten covering approximately 1.5%. The sample was tumor tissue. Receptors originate from a human donor with diffuse large B-cell lymphoma.

The genes are TRBV13 and TRBJ2-3, with 7 bases lining up with TRBD2. The CDR3 covers 14 residues. Germline assignment: CDR1 PRHDT and CDR2 FYEKMQ (reference sequence). Trimming at V came to 5 bases and at J to 8 bases, leaving 10 bases not matched to a gene. As DNA, the CDR3 is TGTGCCAGCAGCGTTAGCGGGTCCGCCGGTACGCAGTATTTT. It is translated as CASSVSGSAGTQYF.

This clone came up once. This chain connects TRBV19 to TRBJ1-2; 9 bases align to TRBD1. Germline CDR1 reads LNHDA; CDR2 reads SQIVND (reference sequence). V trimming: 5 bases; J trimming: 5 bases; junction bases outside the gene matches: 6. The CDR3 consists of 14 residues. The CDR3 loop reads CASSSPGQGYGYTF. The CDR3 nucleotides are TGTGCCAGTAGTTCGCCGGGACAGGGTTATGGCTACACCTTC.

This chain joins TRBV5-5 and TRBJ1-1, with unresolved D. V lost 6 bases, J lost 1 base, and 10 bases lay in between. The CDR3 loop spans 13 amino acids. The germline gives CDR1 SGHKS, CDR2 YYEKEE (reference sequence). For the CDR3, the DNA is TGTGCCAGCATCTCATTAGGGAACACTGAAGCTTTCTTT. Translation: CASISLGNTEAFF. Filled out from reference TRBV5-5 and TRBJ1-1, the complete variable domain reads DAGVTQSPTHLIKTRGQQVTLRCSPISGHKSVSWYQQVLGQGPQFIFQYYEKEERGRGNFPDRFSARQFPNYSSELNVNALLLGDSALYLCASISLGNTEAFFGQGTRLTVV.

The chain joins TRBV5-1 to TRBJ2-7; 7 nucleotides match TRBD1. The CDR3 is 15 amino acids. V was pared by 4 bases and J by 6 bases, with 13 bases of the junction left unmatched. Germline CDR1 is SGHRS and CDR2 is YFSETQ. DNA for the CDR3: TGCGCCAGCAGCCCTGGGACAGTTTTAAACTCCGAGCAGTACTTC. Protein product: CASSPGTVLNSEQYF.

This chain connects TRBV4-1 to TRBJ1-5; D is ambiguous. Per germline, CDR1 MGHRA and CDR2 YSYEKL. Trimming took off 0 bases at V and 5 bases at J, with 5 bases between the two ends. This CDR3 contains 13 residues. The CDR3 coding sequence is TGCGCCAGCAGCCAAGACCCTTATCAGCCCCAGCATTTT. It codes for CASSQDPYQPQHF.

The J gene is TRBJ1-2, the V gene TRBV13; TRBD1 agrees at 8 bases. The length of the CDR3 is 15 residues. CDR1 and CDR2 from the germline V gene are PRHDT and FYEKMQ (reference sequence). V lost 5 bases to trimming and J lost 3 bases; unmatched junction nucleotides: 8. CDR3 coding DNA: TGTGCCAGCAGCCCGCCGGGACAGGACTACTATGGCTACACCTTC. Its protein product is CASSPPGQDYYGYTF. The full variable domain, completed using reference TRBV13 and TRBJ1-2, is AAGVIQSPRHLIKEKRETATLKCYPIPRHDTVYWYQQGPGQDPQFLISFYEKMQSDKGSIPDRFSAQQFSDYHSELNMSSLELGDSALYFCASSPPGQDYYGYTFGSGTRLTVV.

The chain employs TRBV5-6 and TRBJ2-7; D gene uncertain. The CDR3 extends over 13 amino acids. CDR1 is SGHDT and CDR2 is YYEEEE in the germline V gene. Trimming removed 2 bases from V and 0 bases from J, with 6 bases in between. Written as DNA, the CDR3 is TGTGCCAGCAGCTTAGGGAACTCCTACGAGCAGTACTTC. Protein sequence: CASSLGNSYEQYF.

V and J are TRBV7-9 and TRBJ1-2, with 7 bases identical to TRBD1. The CDR3 covers 17 residues. The germline V gene has CDR1 SEHNR and CDR2 FQNEAQ (reference sequence). With 5 bases clipped from V and 6 bases from J, the junction kept 18 bases outside the gene matches. The CDR3 spells CASSPFMRITGANGYTF. DNA of the CDR3: TGTGCCAGCAGCCCATTTATGAGAATAACAGGGGCGAATGGCTACACCTTC.

The chain links TRBV27 to TRBJ2-4, with D possibly matching TRBD1 (5 bases). V lost 3 bases to trimming and J lost 16 bases, with 16 bases between them. The CDR3 contains 12 residues. The germline CDR1 and CDR2 sequences are MNHEY and SMNVEV (reference sequence). CDR3 DNA sequence: TGTGCCAGCAGTTTCTCAGGGTCACGAGCTTACTTC. This gives the protein CASSFSGSRAYF.

The chain has TRBV18 and TRBJ2-2; 7 bases line up with TRBD1. V lost 2 bases and J lost 1; bases outside the gene matches: 7. CDR3 length equals 17 residues. Germline values: CDR1 KGHSH, CDR2 LQKENI. The CDR3 DNA is TGTGCCAGCTCACCATTGTTTGGGACAGAGAACACCGGGGAGCTGTTTTTT. It yields the protein CASSPLFGTENTGELFF.

V is TRBV4-1 and J is TRBJ1-1; possible D gene TRBD1, 6 bases. CDR3 size: 15 residues. The V end was cut by 1 base, the J end by 0 bases, with 9 bases between. Germline CDR1 reads MGHRA; CDR2 reads YSYEKL. CDR3 sequence: CASSQGGRLNTEAFF. The CDR3 DNA reads TGCGCCAGCAGCCAAGGGGGGCGGCTGAACACTGAAGCTTTCTTT.

This chain joins TRBV5-1 and TRBJ2-2; 7 bases are a match to TRBD1. CDR3 length: 14 residues. The germline V gene has CDR1 SGHRS and CDR2 YFSETQ. V lost 7 bases, J lost 5 bases, and 8 bases stayed unmatched. CDR3 in DNA: TGCGCCAGCTCCCCGGCAGGGGGAACCGGGGAGCTGTTTTTT. Translation gives CASSPAGGTGELFF.

This chain joins TRBV5-8 and TRBJ2-2; D possibly matches TRBD1 or TRBD2 (5 bases each). Trimming left V 5 bases short and J 1 base short, with 12 bases between. Germline lookup yields CDR1 SGHTS and CDR2 YDEGEE. The CDR3 contains 15 residues. The CDR3, as DNA: TGTGCCAGCAGTTCCGGGACCTTGAACACCGGGGAGCTGTTTTTT. This encodes CASSSGTLNTGELFF.

This rearrangement joins TRBV18 to TRBJ1-3, with D hard to call. The V end lost 3 bases, the J end lost 4 bases, and 7 bases lay between the germline ends. Per germline, CDR1 KGHSH and CDR2 LQKENI. CDR3 length: 13 residues. The CDR3 spells CASSPSRGNTIYF. CDR3 DNA sequence: TGTGCCAGCTCACCGAGCCGGGGAAACACCATATATTTT.

This clone showed up just a few times. The chain recombines TRBV27 with TRBJ2-1, with unresolved D. The CDR3 covers 11 residues. Germline V lookup: CDR1 MNHEY, CDR2 SMNVEV (reference sequence). The germline V and J ends were trimmed by 5 bases and 8 bases, with 7 bases remaining between them. CDR3 sequence: CASSLFDEQFF. CDR3 sequence (DNA): TGTGCCAGCAGTCTCTTCGATGAGCAGTTCTTC.

The rearrangement joins TRBV4-3 to TRBJ1-2; D gene ambiguous. CDR3 length equals 18 residues. The germline V gene has CDR1 LGHNA and CDR2 YSLEER. V lost 2 bases, J lost 0 bases, and 19 bases lay in between. The CDR3 reads CASSQWASCDTANYGYTF. In nucleotides, the CDR3 is TGCGCCAGCAGCCAATGGGCCTCTTGTGACACAGCTAACTATGGCTACACCTTC.

The chain is built from TRBV20-1 and TRBJ1-2; unclear D gene. CDR1 and CDR2 (germline): DFQATT, SNEGSKA (reference sequence). This CDR3 contains 10 residues. Deletions cut 1 base from V and 8 bases from J, with 5 bases between. Written as DNA, the CDR3 is TGCAGTGCTAGAGTCGGGGGCTACACCTTC. Residues: CSARVGGYTF.

The chain combines TRBV18 with TRBJ1-2; no clear D. Trimming shortened V by 0 bases and J by 1 base, and 6 bases separated the two germline ends. The germline V gene encodes CDR1 KGHSH and CDR2 LQKENI. There are 14 residues in the CDR3. The CDR3 loop reads CASSPPHDNYGYTF. The CDR3 region has the DNA TGTGCCAGCTCACCACCTCACGATAACTATGGCTACACCTTC. The full variable domain, rest sourced from reference TRBV18 and TRBJ1-2, is NAGVMQNPRHLVRRRGQEARLRCSPMKGHSHVYWYRQLPEEGLKFMVYLQKENIIDESGMPKERFSAEFPKEGPSILRIQQVVRGDSAAYFCASSPPHDNYGYTFGSGTRLTVV.

The CDR3 DNA is TGTGCCAGCAGACTCTCGGGGACCCGGATGACAACTAATGAAAAACTGTTTTTT. Encoded protein: CASRLSGTRMTTNEKLFF. This chain joins TRBV27 and TRBJ1-4; TRBD1 is a possible D gene (5 bases). The germline V gene has CDR1 MNHEY and CDR2 SMNVEV (reference sequence). This CDR3 has 18 residues. V was cut by 6 bases and J by 0 bases, with 20 bases left in between.

The chain links TRBV19 to TRBJ1-2; tentatively, D is TRBD1 (6 bases). Germline V gives CDR1 LNHDA, CDR2 SQIVND (reference sequence). V was shortened by 3 bases and J by 2 bases, with 13 bases between the two germline ends. The CDR3 has 15 amino acids. The CDR3 DNA sequence: TGTGCCAGTAGTATCGGGGGGACACCGAACTATGGCTACACCTTC. It yields the protein CASSIGGTPNYGYTF.

The chain recombines TRBV5-1 with TRBJ2-7; no clear D gene. V lost 2 bases, J lost 2 bases, and 8 bases lay in between. CDR1 is SGHRS and CDR2 is YFSETQ in the germline V gene. The CDR3 runs 13 residues. CDR3 region: CASSFQLAYEQYF. The CDR3 DNA reads TGCGCCAGCAGCTTTCAGTTAGCCTACGAGCAGTACTTC. The full variable domain, with the rest looked up from reference TRBV5-1 and TRBJ2-7, is KAGVTQTPRYLIKTRGQQVTLSCSPISGHRSVSWYQQTPGQGLQFLFEYFSETQRNKGNFPGRFSGRQFSNSRSEMNVSTLELGDSALYLCASSFQLAYEQYFGPGTRLTVT.

This clone was counted a single time. The CDR3 spells CASSHGDRGHNSPLHF. The CDR3 coding sequence is TGTGCCAGCAGTCATGGGGACAGGGGCCATAATTCACCCCTCCACTTT. This chain joins TRBV5-6 and TRBJ1-6; 10 bases line up with TRBD1. Looked up from germline, CDR1 is SGHDT and CDR2 is YYEEEE. CDR3 length: 16 amino acids. V was clipped by 5 bases and J by 5 bases; unmatched bases: 7. Based on the CDR3 plus reference TRBV5-6 and TRBJ1-6, the full variable domain is DAGVTQSPTHLIKTRGQQVTLRCSPKSGHDTVSWYQQALGQGPQFIFQYYEEEERQRGNFPDRFSGHQFPNYSSELNVNALLLGDSALYLCASSHGDRGHNSPLHFGNGTRLTVT.